The present TCR beta chain was sequenced within a study of molecular identifiers for immune sequencing clone quantification (dated by TCRdb to the late 2010s). In terms of the full investigation: For a replicate experiment, RNA from 20,000 or 100,000 naive CD8 T cells was divided into five aliquots, and four of the five aliquots were sequenced. This methods study benchmarked molecular-identifier clustering-based TCR repertoire sequencing (MIDCIRS) and TCR RNA copy counting, using CD8 T cells to do so. The research as a whole found: Without barcode sub-clustering, chimeric consensus sequences inflated TCR diversity; chimeras reached as high as 47%. Spiked-in Jurkat TCR RNA equivalent to a single cell was reported to be detectable even among fewer than 1.2 million naive CD8 T cells. Spiked-in Jurkat TCR RNA (10 copies' worth), which is not part of the donor repertoire, was contained in the naive libraries. About 3 recovered TCR RNA copies per cell were obtained by modeling, versus about 10 by digital PCR, implying a capture efficiency of 30% to 35%. In CMV-specific effector cells, over 97% of molecules were held by clones above 20 RNA copies, whereas under 1% of molecules were held by such clones in naive cells. Highly expanded clone sizes could be underestimated if identical TCR molecules share a barcode.

This clonotype was recorded once. Its antigen is still unknown. Base qualities were left out, and no much larger clone turns up one base away. Weak support is all one read offers. Counted from cysteine to phenylalanine, this CDR3 has 14 amino acids. CDR3 DNA is the only sequence kept; it has 42 bases, read in frame from the first base. Trimming removed 4 bases from V and 2 bases from J, leaving 12 bases between the germline ends. Based on the germline V gene (reference sequence), the CDR1 and CDR2 sequences are WNHNN and SYGVQD. Naive CD8 T cell libraries were made from approximately 20,000 to 1,000,000 sorted cells using 10%, 30% or 50% of purified RNA. Naive CD8 T cells, defined as CD8+CD4-CCR7+CD45RA+, were FACS-sorted into RLT Plus buffer on a BD FACSAria II. To test detection sensitivity, Jurkat RNA equivalent to about ten TCR copies was spiked into samples of roughly 19,000-1,000,000 naive CD8 T cells. CD8 T cells were enriched using RosetteSep CD8+ T Cell Enrichment Cocktail and Ficoll-Paque, and the enriched cells then underwent ACK red cell lysis.

The method was PCR. The listed sequencing device is NextSeq 500. Bulk TCR libraries were prepared as previously described, using TCR primers listed in Table S5. Total RNA was purified with the Qiagen AllPrep DNA/RNA kit. Before analysis, reads from multiple sequencing runs of the same library were pooled. Processing in the source paper ran as follows. Only reads with exact TCR constant sequence were kept, trimmed to 150 nt, and grouped by their 12-nt molecular barcodes. Within each barcode group, reads were sub-clustered at a 15% Levenshtein threshold, and quality-weighted consensus sequences were built per RNA molecule. Non-functional sequences were excluded, and lower-count sequences lying one edit away from another sequence were also excluded. Based on a fit of two negative binomial distributions, barcode sub-clusters having less than 20% of the maximum read count were discarded. The raw public reads went through TCRdb reprocessing: fastp at Q25, MiXCR clone calling, in-frame beta chains kept. Entries are consolidated by CDR3 protein sequence, retaining the most common genes and DNA. TCRdb assigned the V and J calls; the authors' analysis was not used. The sample table shows some 590,000 distinct CDR3 sequences, and roughly 23% are seen once. Of the sample, around 0.78% is held by the ten largest clones.

The TCR sequence derives from a human donor in good health. Some libraries in this study had Jurkat cell RNA spiked in. The material sequenced was naive CD8+ T cells from blood, with Jurkat cell RNA spiked in. According to the study, the label for this sample's cell subset or site signals: FACS-sorted CD8+CD4-CCR7+CD45RA+ naive T cells. In this chain, TRBV10-1 is recombined with TRBJ2-7, with a weak D call of TRBD2 (5 bases match). The nucleotides are TGCGCCAGCAGTGTGGACTTCGCTACCTACGAGCAGTACTTC. Translation gives CASSVDFATYEQYF.